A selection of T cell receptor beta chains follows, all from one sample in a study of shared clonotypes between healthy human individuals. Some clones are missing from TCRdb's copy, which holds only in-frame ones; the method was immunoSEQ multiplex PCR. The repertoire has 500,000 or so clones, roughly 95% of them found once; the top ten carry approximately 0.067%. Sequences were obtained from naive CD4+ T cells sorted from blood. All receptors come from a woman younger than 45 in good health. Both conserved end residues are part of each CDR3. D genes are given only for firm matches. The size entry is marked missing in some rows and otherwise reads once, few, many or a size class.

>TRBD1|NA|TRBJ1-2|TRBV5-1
TGCGCCAGCAGCCCACCGGGACAGAGATATGGCTACACCTTC
CASSPPGQRYGYTF
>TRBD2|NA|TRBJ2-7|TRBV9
TGTGCCAGCAGCGCGCAACTAGCGGATTCCTACGAGCAGTACTTC
CASSAQLADSYEQYF
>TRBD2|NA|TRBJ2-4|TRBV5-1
TGCGCCAGCAGCTCCGGAGTAGCGGGGAACATTCAGTACTTC
CASSSGVAGNIQYF
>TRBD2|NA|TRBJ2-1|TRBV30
TGTGCCTGGGACCCGACTAGCGGGAGTGTGAATGAGCAGTTCTTC
CAWDPTSGSVNEQFF
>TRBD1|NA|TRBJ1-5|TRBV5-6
TGTGCCAGCAGCTCAGTACAGGGGAGCGAGCCCCAGCATTTT
CASSSVQGSEPQHF
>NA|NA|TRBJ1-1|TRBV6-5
TGTGCCAGCAGTTACTCGCGGGGTCTGAACACTGAAGCTTTCTTT
CASSYSRGLNTEAFF
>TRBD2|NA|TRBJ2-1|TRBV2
TGTGCCAGCAGGGGACTAGCTAATGAGCAGTTCTTC
CASRGLANEQFF
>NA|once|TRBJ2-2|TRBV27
TGTGCCAGCATGGTAGACAGACCCACCGGGGAGCTGTTTTTT
CASMVDRPTGELFF
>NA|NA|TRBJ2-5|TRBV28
TGTGCCAGCAGTTACCGGACAGTCCAAGAGACCCAGTACTTC
CASSYRTVQETQYF
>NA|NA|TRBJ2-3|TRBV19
TGTGCCAGTAGTATAGGCAGGGACAGCACAGATACGCAGTATTTT
CASSIGRDSTDTQYF
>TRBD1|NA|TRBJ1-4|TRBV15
TGTGCCACCAGGAGGGGGCTGGGGGAAAAACTGTTTTTT
CATRRGLGEKLFF
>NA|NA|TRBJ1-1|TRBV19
TGTGCCAGTGGAGAAAAGGGCAGGGTGAACACTGAAGCTTTCTTT
CASGEKGRVNTEAFF
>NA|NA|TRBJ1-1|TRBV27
TGTGCCAGATCTCCACTTGGGGGGAACACTGAAGCTTTCTTT
CARSPLGGNTEAFF
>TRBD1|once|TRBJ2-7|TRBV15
TGTGCCACCAGACCAGGGGGTTTACACGAGCAGTACTTC
CATRPGGLHEQYF
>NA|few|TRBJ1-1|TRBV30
TGTGCCTGGAGTGTACTCGAGAGGGGAACTTTCTTT
CAWSVLERGTFF
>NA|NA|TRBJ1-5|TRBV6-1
TGTGCCAGCAGTGAAGTGACCGGGGCCCAGCATTTT
CASSEVTGAQHF
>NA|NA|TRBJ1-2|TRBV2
TGTGCCAGCAGTGAATCTCGTGGCGGCCCAAACTATGGCTACACCTTC
CASSESRGGPNYGYTF
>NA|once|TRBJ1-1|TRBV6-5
TGTGCCAGCAAGGCCCAGGGGCGGTCTGAAGCTTTCTTT
CASKAQGRSEAFF
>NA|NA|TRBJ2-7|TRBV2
TGTGCCAGCAGTCGACAGGCCCTCGTCCCCTACGAGCAGTACTTC
CASSRQALVPYEQYF
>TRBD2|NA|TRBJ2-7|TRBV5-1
TGCGCCAGCAGCTTGGAAGCGGGAGGGGCCTACGAGCAGTACTTC
CASSLEAGGAYEQYF
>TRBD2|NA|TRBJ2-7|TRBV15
TGTGCCACCTCTCTGGGACTAGCGAACTCCTACGAGCAGTACTTC
CATSLGLANSYEQYF
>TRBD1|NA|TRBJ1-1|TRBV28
TGTGCCAGCTCTTCAGTCCAGGGGGCGTTGGGCACTGAAGCTTTCTTT
CASSSVQGALGTEAFF
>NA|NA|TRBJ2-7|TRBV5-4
TGTGCCAGCAGCCAGCCCCAGACTTACGAGCAGTACTTC
CASSQPQTYEQYF
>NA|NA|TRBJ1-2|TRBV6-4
TGTGCCAGCAGTGACTCGATTGAGGGAGGCTACACCTTC
CASSDSIEGGYTF
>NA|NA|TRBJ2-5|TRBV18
TGTGCCAGCTCGCCCGAGGAGACCCAGTACTTC
CASSPEETQYF
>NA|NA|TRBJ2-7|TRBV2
TGTGCCAGCAGTGTTAACCGGGACCCGCAGTACTTC
CASSVNRDPQYF
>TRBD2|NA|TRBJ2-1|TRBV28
TGTGCCAGCAACTTACGCGGGAGGGACTACAATGAGCAGTTCTTC
CASNLRGRDYNEQFF
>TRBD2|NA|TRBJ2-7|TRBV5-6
TGTGCCAGCAGCCAGTGGATGACTAGCGGGAGCTTCGAGCAGTACTTC
CASSQWMTSGSFEQYF
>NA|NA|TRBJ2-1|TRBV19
TGTGCCAGTAGTATAACTAGTTCCTACAATGAGCAGTTCTTC
CASSITSSYNEQFF
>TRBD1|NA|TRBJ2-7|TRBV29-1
TGCAGCGTTACCGGCGCGACAGGGTCCTACGAGCAGTACTTC
CSVTGATGSYEQYF
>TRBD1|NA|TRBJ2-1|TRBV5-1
TGCGCCAGCAGCTTGGGGGACAGGGCCCTCAATGAGCAGTTCTTC
CASSLGDRALNEQFF
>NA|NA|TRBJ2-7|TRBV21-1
TGTGCCAGCAGCAAACCAAAAAAAGCTCAAAGGGCGTACTCCTACGAGCAGTACTTC
CASSKPKKAQRAYSYEQYF
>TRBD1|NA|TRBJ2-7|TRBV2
TGTGCCAGCAGAGGTACCGGGACAGCGTCCTACGAGCAGTACTTC
CASRGTGTASYEQYF
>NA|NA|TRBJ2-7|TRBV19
TGTGCCAGTAGTATCACAGGGCCCTCCTACGAGCAGTACTTC
CASSITGPSYEQYF
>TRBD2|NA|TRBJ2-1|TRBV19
TGTGCCAGTAGTAGGTTAGCGGGAGAGTGGGGCAATGAGCAGTTCTTC
CASSRLAGEWGNEQFF
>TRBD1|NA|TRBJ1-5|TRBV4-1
TGCGCCAGCAGACCACAGGGGGTGAATCAGCCCCAGCATTTT
CASRPQGVNQPQHF
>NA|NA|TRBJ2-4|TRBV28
TGTGCCAGCAGTTTGTCGCAAGGACAGGGAGGGCTCAGGGACATTCAGTACTTC
CASSLSQGQGGLRDIQYF
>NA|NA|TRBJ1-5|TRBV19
TGTGCCAGTTCCGAACTTAATCAGCCCCAGCATTTT
CASSELNQPQHF
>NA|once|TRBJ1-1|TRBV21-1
TGTGCCAGCAGCAAAGGGGCGGGGACTGCAGCTTTCTTT
CASSKGAGTAAFF
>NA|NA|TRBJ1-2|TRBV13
TGTGCCAGCAGCTTCCCCAATGAGTATGGCTACACCTTC
CASSFPNEYGYTF
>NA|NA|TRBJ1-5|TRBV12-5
TGTGCTAAGGCCCTGGCGTGTGCGATGCCCCAGCATTTT
CAKALACAMPQHF
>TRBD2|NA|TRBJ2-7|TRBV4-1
TGCGCCAGCAGCCAAAGGACTAGCGGAGGAACTGACAGCTACGAGCAGTACTTC
CASSQRTSGGTDSYEQYF
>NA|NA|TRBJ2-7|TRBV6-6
TGTGCCAGCAGTTACAGGGCCAGGGGGGCCTCCTACGAGCAGTACTTC
CASSYRARGASYEQYF
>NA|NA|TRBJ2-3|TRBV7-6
TGTGCCAGCAGCTATAGTTTTTCAGATACGCAGTATTTT
CASSYSFSDTQYF